Listed here is a single T cell receptor beta chain. Its specificity is not known. The data stem from a study of shared clonotypes between healthy human individuals. Study-level findings and limits: For naive CD4 cells, roughly 5% of clonotypes were shared across a handful of donors.

Clones were sequenced by immunoSEQ multiplex PCR, and TCRdb holds only the in-frame ones, with some missing. The data contain 900,000 to 1,200,000 clones, around 78% of them singletons. V shed 2 bases, J shed 8 bases, and the junction held 10 bases outside the gene matches. This CDR3 has 15 amino acids. Per the germline V gene, CDR1 is GTSNPN and CDR2 is SVGIG (reference sequence). The V gene is TRBV30, the J gene TRBJ2-3; 10 nucleotides align to TRBD2. The sequenced material came from memory CD4+ T cells from PBMCs. Indicated subset: CD45RA-negative fraction. This clonotype was sampled from a man in his late teens or twenties in good health. Some clones in this sample may be carry-over from other donors' samples. CDR3 sequence (DNA): TGTGCCTGGAGTTTCGAGCGGGAGGGGACGGCTACGCAGTATTTT. This encodes CAWSFEREGTATQYF.